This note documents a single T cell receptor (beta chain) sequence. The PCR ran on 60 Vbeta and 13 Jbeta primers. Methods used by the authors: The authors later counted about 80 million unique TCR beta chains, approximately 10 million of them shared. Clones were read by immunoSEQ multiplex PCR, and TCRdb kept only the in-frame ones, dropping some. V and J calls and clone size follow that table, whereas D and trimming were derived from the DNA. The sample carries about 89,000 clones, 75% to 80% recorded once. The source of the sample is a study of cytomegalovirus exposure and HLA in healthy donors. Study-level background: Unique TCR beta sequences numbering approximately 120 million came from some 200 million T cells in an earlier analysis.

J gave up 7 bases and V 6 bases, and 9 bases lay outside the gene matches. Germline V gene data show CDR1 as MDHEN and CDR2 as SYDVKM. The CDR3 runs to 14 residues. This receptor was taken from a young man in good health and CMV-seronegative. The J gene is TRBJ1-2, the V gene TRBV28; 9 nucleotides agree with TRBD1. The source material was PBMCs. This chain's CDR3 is CASRPMKQGAGYTF. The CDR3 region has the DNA TGTGCCAGCAGGCCAATGAAACAGGGGGCTGGCTACACCTTC.